This T cell receptor (beta chain) was documented in a study of CD8 T cells in Susac syndrome. For the study at large: The Susac syndrome patients that were sequenced included more than 5 with active disease and roughly 8 in remission. Patients with Susac syndrome were therapy-naive, on corticosteroids, or on intravenous immunoglobulin alone at blood draw.

FACS enriched CD8+ TEMRA cells, while bulk CD8+ and CD4+ were negatively isolated. Trimming cost V 1 base and J 7 bases, with 16 bases left between them. The CDR3 is 15 amino acids. Germline loops: CDR1 SGHAT, CDR2 FQNNGV. RNA amounts of 0.5 to 1 ug underwent reverse transcription with random hexamers. The amplification used immunoSEQ multiplex PCR on TCR beta CDR3; it spanned 54 Vbeta and 13 Jbeta. TCRdb used MiXCR to reprocess the immunoSEQ multiplex PCR reads, holding one entry per CDR3 protein. The sample includes some 200,000 distinct CDR3 sequences, 90% to 95% seen only once; the top ten take approximately 0.086%.

The receptor's source is a human donor with Susac syndrome. The chain has TRBV11-2 and TRBJ1-2; D call uncertain. The sequencing sample was made of CD4+ T cells from PBMCs. CDR3 residues: CASSLAPLAGGGYTF. The CDR3 region has the DNA TGTGCCAGCAGCTTAGCGCCTTTGGCAGGCGGTGGCTACACCTTC.